Listed here are 15 T cell receptor beta chains from one sample, sequenced in a study of OX40 agonist ivuxolimab in advanced cancers. The repertoire was sequenced with immunoSEQ multiplex PCR; TCRdb's copy has only in-frame clones and lacks some. This sample has 100,000 to 150,000 clones; approximately 90% occur once, and the top ten carry approximately 1.1%. Source: CD4+ or CD8+ T cells sorted from blood, taken in a trial of the OX40 agonist ivuxolimab. Every receptor here comes from an adult with an advanced solid tumor such as melanoma, head and neck, liver or kidney cancer.

The chain couples TRBV19 to TRBJ2-2, with D maybe TRBD2 (6 bases). V lost 5 bases and J 6 bases, leaving 16 bases between the germline ends. The CDR3 spans 15 residues. Germline-derived CDR1 and CDR2 are LNHDA and SQIVND (reference sequence). CDR3: CASSVRDGGAGELFF. The CDR3 DNA is TGTGCCAGTAGTGTGCGGGACGGCGGGGCCGGGGAGCTGTTTTTT.

The CDR3 DNA reads as TGTGCCTGGGACAGACTCTACAATGAGCAGTTCTTC. Translating gives CAWDRLYNEQFF. V and J are TRBV30 and TRBJ2-1; weak D call: TRBD1 (5 bases). V was clipped by 5 bases and J by 3 bases, with 8 bases between them. The germline V gene encodes CDR1 GTSNPN and CDR2 SVGIG (reference sequence). CDR3 size: 12 residues.

The chain combines TRBV9 with TRBJ2-1; D is possibly TRBD1 (5 bases). Germline V lookup: CDR1 SGDLS, CDR2 YYNGEE. The germline V and J ends were trimmed by 0 bases and 3 bases, with 10 bases remaining between them. The CDR3 length is 15 residues. CDR3 region: CASSVGQGYYNEQFF. The DNA for the CDR3 is TGTGCCAGCAGCGTAGGCCAGGGTTACTACAATGAGCAGTTCTTC.

V and J are TRBV6-5 and TRBJ1-1; D is possibly TRBD1 (6 bases). Between the trimmed V and J ends, which lost 2 bases and 6 bases, there was a span of 13 bases. The CDR3 runs 14 residues. The germline V gene encodes CDR1 MNHEY and CDR2 SVGAGI. The CDR3 sequence is CASSYPGAGAEAFF. Written as DNA, the CDR3 is TGTGCCAGCAGTTACCCGGGGGCAGGCGCTGAAGCTTTCTTT.

The chain recombines TRBV10-3 with TRBJ1-4, with D unresolved. The ends were cut back, 6 bases at V and 14 bases at J, with 16 bases in the middle. This CDR3 is 12 amino acids long. Looked up from germline, CDR1 is ENHRY and CDR2 is SYGVKD. The CDR3 region has the DNA TGTGCCATCAGCCCAGAGTCACGGATTCTGTTTTTT. This translates into CAISPESRILFF.

The rearrangement joins TRBV5-1 to TRBJ2-1; TRBD2 aligns across 9 bases. The CDR3 has 16 amino acids. Trimming removed 1 base from V and 0 bases from J; junction bases left unmatched: 2. Germline loops: CDR1 SGHRS, CDR2 YFSETQ. DNA of the CDR3: TGCGCCAGCAGCTTGATTAGCGGGAGCTCCTACAATGAGCAGTTCTTC. Its translation is CASSLISGSSYNEQFF.

This chain links TRBV4-3 with TRBJ2-7; 13 bases are a match to TRBD2. Trimming cost V 0 bases and J 0 bases; bases outside gene matches: 11. This CDR3 region has 20 residues. In germline, CDR1 is LGHNA, CDR2 YSLEER. CDR3 sequence reads: CASSQDRGIGLAGVSYEQYF. The CDR3 DNA sequence: TGCGCCAGCAGCCAAGATAGAGGGATCGGACTAGCGGGGGTCTCCTACGAGCAGTACTTC.

As for this clone: An end of the junction differs from the germline gene, which may be a read error. The genes are TRBV5-6 and TRBJ2-3; D may be TRBD2 (6 bases). In germline, CDR1 is SGHDT, CDR2 YYEEEE. The CDR3 sequence is 12 residues long. The CDR3 protein is CASSLGLDPQYF. The CDR3 bases are TGTGCCAGCAGCTTGGGACTAGATCCGCAGTATTTT.

The V and J genes are TRBV9 and TRBJ2-7, with 11 bases that match TRBD2. CDR3 length: 14 residues. Losses at the gene ends were 4 bases for V and 6 bases for J; bases not matched to a gene: 6. Germline loops: CDR1 SGDLS, CDR2 YYNGEE. The CDR3 coding sequence is TGTGCCAGCAGCCCTACTAGCGGGAGTCGCGAGCAGTACTTC. It translates to CASSPTSGSREQYF.

Worth noting for this clone: The junction departs from germline at one end; a sequencing error may be responsible. This rearrangement joins TRBV6-5 to TRBJ1-1, with D possibly matching TRBD1 (6 bases). The germline CDR1 and CDR2 sequences are MNHEY and SVGAGI. The CDR3 covers 13 residues. CDR3: CAISVGQNTEAFF. In nucleotides, the CDR3 is TGTGCCATCAGTGTGGGACAGAACACTGAAGCTTTCTTT.

V usage is TRBV27 and J usage is TRBJ1-3, with no clear D. The germline CDR1 and CDR2 sequences are MNHEY and SMNVEV (reference sequence). The V gene lost 4 bases and the J gene lost 0 bases, with 10 bases spanning the gap. The CDR3 covers 15 residues. CDR3 nucleotide sequence: TGTGCCAGCAGTTCCCCTCCTAGCTCTGGAAACACCATATATTTT. Protein: CASSSPPSSGNTIYF.

The chain is built from TRBV6-5 and TRBJ2-7, with 8 bases fitting TRBD2. V trimming: 5 bases; J trimming: 3 bases; junction bases outside the gene matches: 6. The CDR3 consists of 14 residues. Per germline, CDR1 MNHEY and CDR2 SVGAGI. In DNA, the CDR3 is TGTGCCAGCAGTGTGTTAGCGGGAAGCTACGAGCAGTACTTC. Translated, it gives CASSVLAGSYEQYF.

The chain has TRBV5-1 and TRBJ2-2, with D perhaps matching TRBD2 (6 bases). V was shortened by 7 bases and J by 0 bases, with 13 bases between the two germline ends. Germline-derived CDR1 and CDR2 are SGHRS and YFSETQ. The CDR3 runs 15 residues. DNA of the CDR3: TGCGCCAGCGAGGGAGGTACCACGAACACCGGGGAGCTGTTTTTT. Residues: CASEGGTTNTGELFF. Full variable domain (remainder filled in from reference TRBV5-1 and TRBJ2-2): KAGVTQTPRYLIKTRGQQVTLSCSPISGHRSVSWYQQTPGQGLQFLFEYFSETQRNKGNFPGRFSGRQFSNSRSEMNVSTLELGDSALYLCASEGGTTNTGELFFGEGSRLTVL.

The V call is TRBV29-1, the J call TRBJ1-5; D gene unclear. V was cut by 6 bases and J by 4 bases, with 10 bases left in between. Germline V gives CDR1 SQVTM, CDR2 ANQGSEA. The CDR3 extends over 12 amino acids. The CDR3 nucleotides read TGCAGCGTGAGTATGGGGAATCAGCCCCAGCATTTT. Translation: CSVSMGNQPQHF.

The rearrangement uses TRBV27 and TRBJ2-1; 8 nucleotides agree with TRBD2. The CDR3 extends over 15 amino acids. Germline CDR1 is MNHEY and CDR2 is SMNVEV (reference sequence). J lost 4 bases, V lost 5 bases, and 7 bases had no gene match. This CDR3 is CASSPSGSWYNEQFF. Written as DNA, the CDR3 is TGTGCCAGCAGTCCAAGCGGGAGTTGGTACAATGAGCAGTTCTTC.